The TCR beta chain under discussion was sequenced for a study of blood T cell repertoires in COVID-19. The germline V gene encodes CDR1 SGHTA and CDR2 FQGNSA. V was cut by 5 bases and J by 5 bases, with 13 bases left in between. The CDR3 length is 13 residues. Participants, 18 to 89 years old, spanned fewer than 25 US areas. Symptom resolution, clearance, or two negative PCRs marked donors in Cohort 3 as recovered. The repertoire was sequenced with immunoSEQ multiplex PCR; TCRdb's copy has only in-frame clones and lacks some. The sample includes fewer than 400,000 clones, around 84% of them seen just once. This clone is a singleton in its sample.

The receptor's source is a man aged 30 to 45 who had recovered from COVID-19. The rearrangement uses TRBV7-2 and TRBJ2-7; the D gene is possibly TRBD2 (7 bases). The specimen sequenced was PBMCs or T cells enriched from blood (not recorded which). CDR3 sequence (DNA): TGTGCCAGCAGCCAAGGGGGGGAAGACGAGCAGTACTTC. Protein product: CASSQGGEDEQYF.